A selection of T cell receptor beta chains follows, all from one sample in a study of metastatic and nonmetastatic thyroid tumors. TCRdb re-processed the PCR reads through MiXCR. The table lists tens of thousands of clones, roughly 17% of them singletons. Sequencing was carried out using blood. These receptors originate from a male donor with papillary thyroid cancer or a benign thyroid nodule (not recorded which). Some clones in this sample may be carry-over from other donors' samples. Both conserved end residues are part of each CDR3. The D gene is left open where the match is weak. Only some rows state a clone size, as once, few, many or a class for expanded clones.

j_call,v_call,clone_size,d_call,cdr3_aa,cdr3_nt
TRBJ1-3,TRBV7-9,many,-,CASSLNSPGNTIYF,TGTGCCAGCAGCTTAAACAGCCCTGGAAACACCATATATTTT
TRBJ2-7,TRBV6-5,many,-,CASSYGNLEQYF,TGTGCCAGCAGTTACGGGAATTTAGAGCAGTACTTC
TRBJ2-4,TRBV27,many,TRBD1,CASSSTGTGGIQYF,TGTGCCAGCAGCTCGACCGGGACAGGGGGCATTCAGTACTTC
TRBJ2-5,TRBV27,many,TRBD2,CASSSPRSGGQETQYF,TGTGCCAGCAGTTCCCCTCGTAGCGGGGGCCAAGAGACCCAGTACTTC
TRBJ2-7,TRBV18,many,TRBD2,CASSQGLAGTEQYF,TGTGCCAGCTCCCAAGGACTAGCGGGGACCGAGCAGTACTTC
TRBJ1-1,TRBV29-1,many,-,CSVHNKDLPLNTEAFF,TGCAGCGTCCATAACAAAGACCTCCCGCTGAACACTGAAGCTTTCTTT
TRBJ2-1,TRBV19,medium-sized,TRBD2,CASSRLAGGYNEQFF,TGTGCCAGTAGTCGACTAGCGGGAGGGTACAATGAGCAGTTCTTC
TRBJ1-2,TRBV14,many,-,CASSQDPPYQGNSHYGYTF,TGTGCCAGCAGCCAAGACCCCCCCTATCAGGGCAACTCACATTATGGCTACACCTTC
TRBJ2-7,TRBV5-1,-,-,CASAGLSSYEQYF,TGCGCCAGCGCGGGACTGAGCTCCTACGAGCAGTACTTC
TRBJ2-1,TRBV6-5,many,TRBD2,CASGTKRLAKPPSSYNEQFF,TGTGCCAGTGGGACGAAGCGACTAGCGAAGCCTCCAAGCTCCTACAATGAGCAGTTCTTC
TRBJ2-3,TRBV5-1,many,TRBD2,CASSLELAGVGADTQYF,TGCGCCAGCAGCTTGGAACTAGCGGGAGTCGGTGCAGATACGCAGTATTTT
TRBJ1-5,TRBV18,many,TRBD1,CASSPDPGQVSGPQHF,TGTGCCAGCTCACCAGATCCGGGACAGGTCTCGGGGCCCCAGCATTTT
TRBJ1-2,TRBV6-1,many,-,CASSGTLIYGYTF,TGTGCCAGCAGTGGAACACTCATCTATGGCTACACCTTC
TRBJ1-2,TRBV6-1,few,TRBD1,CASHAGTELNYGYTF,TGTGCCAGCCACGCCGGGACAGAACTCAACTATGGCTACACCTTC
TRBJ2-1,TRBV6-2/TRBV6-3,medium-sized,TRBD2,CASSSHSGGWDNEQFF,TGTGCCAGCAGTTCCCATAGCGGGGGGTGGGACAATGAGCAGTTCTTC
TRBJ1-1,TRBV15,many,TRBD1,CATSRATGDTEAFF,TGTGCCACCAGCAGAGCTACAGGGGACACTGAAGCTTTCTTT
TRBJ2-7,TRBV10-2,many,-,CASSGGTPPEQYF,TGCGCCAGCAGTGGGGGGACACCGCCCGAGCAGTACTTC
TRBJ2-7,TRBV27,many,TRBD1,CASRDRSTYEQYF,TGTGCCAGCAGGGACAGGTCAACCTACGAGCAGTACTTC
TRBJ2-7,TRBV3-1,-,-,CASSQDGSPNEQYF,TGTGCCAGCAGCCAAGATGGGTCCCCGAACGAGCAGTACTTC
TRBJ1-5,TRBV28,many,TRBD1,CASSETGGGKQPQHF,TGTGCCAGCAGTGAGACAGGGGGAGGTAAGCAGCCCCAGCATTTT
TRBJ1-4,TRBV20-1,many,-,CNARDLDSEKLFF,TGCAATGCTAGAGATCTGGACAGTGAAAAACTGTTTTTT
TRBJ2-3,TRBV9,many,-,CASSARGGDYTDTQYF,TGTGCCAGCAGCGCGCGAGGGGGTGACTACACAGATACGCAGTATTTT
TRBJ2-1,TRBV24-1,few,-,CATSYLSRIEQFF,TGTGCCACCAGTTATTTATCAAGGATCGAGCAGTTCTTC
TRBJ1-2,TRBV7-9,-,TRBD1,CASSRDRETGYTF,TGTGCCAGCAGCCGGGACAGGGAGACCGGCTACACCTTC
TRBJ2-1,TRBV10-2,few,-,CASSDPGHGFAEQFF,TGCGCCAGCAGTGATCCGGGACATGGATTCGCTGAGCAGTTCTTC
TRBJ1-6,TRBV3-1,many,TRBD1,CASSLTGTGVHF,TGTGCCAGCAGCCTAACCGGGACAGGGGTCCACTTT
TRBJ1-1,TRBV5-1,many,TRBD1,CASSLQGSGTEAFF,TGCGCCAGCAGCCTACAGGGGTCAGGCACTGAAGCTTTCTTT
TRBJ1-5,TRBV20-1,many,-,CSARDMGQPQHF,TGCAGTGCTAGAGATATGGGGCAGCCCCAGCATTTT
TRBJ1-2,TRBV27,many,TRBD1,CASSPVDRVDYGYTF,TGTGCCAGCAGTCCTGTCGACAGGGTTGACTATGGCTACACCTTC
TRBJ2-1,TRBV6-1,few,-,CASSQEWNEQFF,TGTGCCAGCAGTCAAGAATGGAATGAGCAGTTCTTC
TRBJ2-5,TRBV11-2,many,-,CASSLDFKEWSQYF,TGTGCCAGCAGCTTAGATTTCAAAGAATGGAGCCAGTACTTC
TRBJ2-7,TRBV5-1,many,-,CASSSDRSLYEQYF,TGCGCCAGCAGCTCAGACAGAAGCCTCTACGAGCAGTACTTC
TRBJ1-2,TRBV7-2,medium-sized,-,CASSLPGLGYTF,TGTGCCAGCAGCTTACCTGGGCTTGGCTACACCTTC
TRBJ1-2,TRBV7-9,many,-,CASSLVAVRGYTF,TGTGCCAGCAGCTTAGTGGCGGTGAGAGGCTACACCTTC
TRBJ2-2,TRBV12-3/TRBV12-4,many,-,CASGLSDTGELFF,TGTGCCAGCGGCCTCTCCGACACCGGGGAGCTGTTTTTT
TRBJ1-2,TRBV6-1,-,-,CASKKGGGVVGYTF,TGTGCCAGCAAAAAGGGGGGAGGGGTTGTTGGCTACACCTTC
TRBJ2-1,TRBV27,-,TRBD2,CASSRAQVVAGAYNEQFF,TGTGCCAGCAGTCGGGCTCAGGTGGTAGCGGGAGCATACAATGAGCAGTTCTTC
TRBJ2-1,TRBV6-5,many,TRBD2,CASRRFASGGHHNEQFF,TGTGCCAGCAGGCGCTTCGCTAGCGGGGGACATCACAATGAGCAGTTCTTC
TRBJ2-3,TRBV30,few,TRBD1,CAWSRGTDTQYF,TGTGCCTGGAGCAGGGGGACAGATACGCAGTATTTT
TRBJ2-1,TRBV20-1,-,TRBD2,CSASPTSGRIGEQFF,TGCAGTGCTTCCCCGACTAGCGGTAGGATAGGTGAGCAGTTCTTC
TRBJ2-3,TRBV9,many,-,CASSVDRGGSTDTQYF,TGTGCCAGCAGCGTAGATCGCGGGGGCAGCACAGATACGCAGTATTTT
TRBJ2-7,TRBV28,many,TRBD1,CASGGGNYEQYF,TGTGCCTCAGGGGGCGGTAACTACGAGCAGTACTTC
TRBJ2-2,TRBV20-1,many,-,CSARDTGTSRELFF,TGCAGTGCTAGAGATACCGGGACGTCAAGGGAGCTGTTTTTT
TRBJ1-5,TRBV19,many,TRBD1,CASSLQGVYSNQPQHF,TGTGCCAGCTCACTTCAGGGGGTCTATAGCAATCAGCCCCAGCATTTT
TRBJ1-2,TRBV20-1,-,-,CSAIQQTRAGYGYTF,TGCAGTGCTATTCAACAAACCAGGGCGGGATATGGCTACACCTTC
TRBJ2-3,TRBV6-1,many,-,CASSEPEYTDTQYF,TGTGCCAGCAGTGAACCCGAGTACACAGATACGCAGTATTTT
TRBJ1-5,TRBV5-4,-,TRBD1,CASSWGQGTYSNQPQHF,TGTGCCAGCAGCTGGGGACAGGGGACTTATAGCAATCAGCCCCAGCATTTT
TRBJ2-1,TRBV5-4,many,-,CASSLSGNEQFF,TGTGCCAGCAGCTTGAGCGGGAATGAGCAGTTCTTC
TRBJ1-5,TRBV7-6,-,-,CASSLEGGRAVSNQPQHF,TGTGCCAGCAGCTTAGAGGGGGGGAGGGCGGTAAGCAATCAGCCCCAGCATTTT
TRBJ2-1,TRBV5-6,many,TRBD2,CASSLSISGAYNEQFF,TGTGCCAGCAGCTTAAGTATTAGCGGGGCTTACAATGAGCAGTTCTTC
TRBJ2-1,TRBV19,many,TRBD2,CASSPGLADYNEQFF,TGTGCCAGTAGTCCGGGACTAGCGGACTACAATGAGCAGTTCTTC
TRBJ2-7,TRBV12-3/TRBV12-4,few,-,CASSIGSFCEQYF,TGTGCCAGCAGCATAGGTAGTTTCTGCGAGCAGTACTTC
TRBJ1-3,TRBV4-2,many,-,CASSRGGSGNTIYF,TGTGCCAGCAGCCGGGGGGGCTCTGGAAACACCATATATTTT
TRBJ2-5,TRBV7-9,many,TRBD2,CASSILADPSETQYF,TGTGCCAGCAGCATACTAGCGGACCCCTCTGAGACCCAGTACTTC
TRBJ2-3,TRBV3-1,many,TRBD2,CASSQASGGADTQYF,TGTGCCAGCAGCCAAGCTAGCGGGGGGGCAGATACGCAGTATTTT